This T cell receptor beta chain originates from a study of T cell clonality in common variable immunodeficiency. Clones were read by immunoSEQ multiplex PCR, and TCRdb kept only the in-frame ones, dropping some. The sample is made up of 30,000 to 40,000 clones, none counted only once. Trimming took off 5 bases at V and 5 bases at J, with 15 bases between the two ends. CDR3 length equals 14 residues. Germline V gives CDR1 SGHTA, CDR2 FQGNSA. This clone was counted at least ten times. From the germline J gene comes the end of the CDR3, since the read stops 3 residues before it. The sample was peripheral blood mononuclear cells. The chain carries TRBV7-2 and TRBJ2-5; D perhaps matches TRBD1 (6 bases). The sequence came from a person aged 18-70 years in good health. CDR3 protein: CASSMFQTGETQYF. The sequenced part of the CDR3 DNA is TGTGCCAGCAGCATGTTTCAAACAGGGGAGACC.